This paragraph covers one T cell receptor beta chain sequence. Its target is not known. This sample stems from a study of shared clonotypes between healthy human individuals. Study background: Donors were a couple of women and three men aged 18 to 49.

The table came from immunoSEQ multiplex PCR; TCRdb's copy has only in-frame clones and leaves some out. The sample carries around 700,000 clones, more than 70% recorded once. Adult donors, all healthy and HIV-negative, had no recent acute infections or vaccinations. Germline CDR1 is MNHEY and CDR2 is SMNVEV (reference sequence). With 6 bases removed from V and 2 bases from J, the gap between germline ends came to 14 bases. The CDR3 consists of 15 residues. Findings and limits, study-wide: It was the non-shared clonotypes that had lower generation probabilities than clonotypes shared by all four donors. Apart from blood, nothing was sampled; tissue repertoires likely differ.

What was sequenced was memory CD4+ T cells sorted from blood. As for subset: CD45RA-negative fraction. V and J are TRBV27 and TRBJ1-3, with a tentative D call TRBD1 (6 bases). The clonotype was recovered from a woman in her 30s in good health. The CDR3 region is CASSRTRGPGNTIYF. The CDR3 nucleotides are TGTGCCAGCAGCCGAACCAGGGGACCTGGAAACACCATATATTTT.